This record covers a single T cell receptor (beta chain). The antigen remains unidentified. Healthy donors of bone marrow made up the group. PCR was performed using 60 Vbeta and 13 Jbeta primers. Only in-frame clones appear in the TCRdb table, and some are missing; sequencing was by immunoSEQ multiplex PCR. Of 150,000 to 200,000 clones listed, about 81% are singletons. This sample is part of a study of cytomegalovirus exposure and HLA in healthy donors. The length of the CDR3 is 16 residues. Germline CDR1 is SGHDT and CDR2 is YYEEEE. The germline V and J ends were trimmed by 0 bases and 3 bases, with 15 bases remaining between them. Study observations and caveats: Across donors, presence/absence analyses took sequencing depth to be roughly uniform. A likely sequencing artifact accounted for one observed cluster of highly shared sequence variants.

The source material was PBMCs. This sequence joins TRBV5-6 and TRBJ2-5; D ambiguous. This TCR was sampled from a woman between 50 and 59 years old in good health and CMV-seropositive. CDR3 loop: CASSLVGSVTKETQYF. In DNA form, the CDR3 reads TGTGCCAGCAGCTTGGTTGGCTCAGTAACTAAAGAGACCCAGTACTTC.